This T cell receptor beta chain is from a study of identical twins. General study results and limits: Instead of following the same donors, the conclusions were based on cross-sectional statistical analysis.

In this sample, this clonotype turned up many times. Its matching antigen is unknown. Looked up from germline, CDR1 is MGHRA and CDR2 is YSYEKL. V lost 0 bases, J lost 12 bases, and 9 bases lay in between. The CDR3 is made up of 12 amino acids. A single record per CDR3 protein comes from TCRdb applying MiXCR to the 5' RACE reads. There are hundreds of thousands of distinct CDR3 sequences in the sample; around 6.1% occur only once, and 1.5% to 2% lies in the top ten. The receptor comes from a man aged 18 to 35 in good health. The chain recombines TRBV4-1 with TRBJ2-1, with D uncertain. Material: naive T cells sorted from blood. The CDR3 reads CASSQDISPQFF. As DNA, the CDR3 is TGCGCCAGCAGCCAAGACATATCCCCGCAGTTCTTC.